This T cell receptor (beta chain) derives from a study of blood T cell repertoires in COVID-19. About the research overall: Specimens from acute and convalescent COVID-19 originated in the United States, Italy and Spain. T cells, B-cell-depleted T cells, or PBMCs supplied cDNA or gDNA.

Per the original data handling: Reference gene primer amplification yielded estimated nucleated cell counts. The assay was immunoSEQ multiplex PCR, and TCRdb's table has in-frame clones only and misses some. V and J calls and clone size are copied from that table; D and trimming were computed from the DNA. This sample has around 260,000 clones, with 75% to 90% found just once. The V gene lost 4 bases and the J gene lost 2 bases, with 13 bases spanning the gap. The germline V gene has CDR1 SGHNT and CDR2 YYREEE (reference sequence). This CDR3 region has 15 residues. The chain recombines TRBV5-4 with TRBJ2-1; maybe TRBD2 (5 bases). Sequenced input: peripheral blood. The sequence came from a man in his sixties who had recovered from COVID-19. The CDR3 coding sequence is TGTGCCAGCAGCCTAGGAAATAGCGCCTACAATGAGCAGTTCTTC. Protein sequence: CASSLGNSAYNEQFF. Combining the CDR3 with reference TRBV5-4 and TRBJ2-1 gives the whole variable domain ETGVTQSPTHLIKTRGQQVTLRCSSQSGHNTVSWYQQALGQGPQFIFQYYREEENGRGNFPPRFSGLQFPNYSSELNVNALELDDSALYLCASSLGNSAYNEQFFGPGTRLTVL.